This T cell receptor (beta chain) was captured by sequencing in a study of blood T cell repertoires in COVID-19. Study summary: Whether acute or convalescent, the COVID-19 samples came from the United States, Italy and Spain. In each case, the material was cDNA or gDNA derived from T cells, B-cell-depleted T cells, or PBMCs.

How the authors handled the data: Estimated nucleated cell counts came from reference gene primer amplification. The assay was immunoSEQ multiplex PCR, and TCRdb's table has in-frame clones only and misses some. V and J calls and clone size are copied from that table; D and trimming were computed from the DNA. The sample has about 62,000 clones, 65% to 85% seen once. The CDR3 spans 14 residues. Germline-derived CDR1 and CDR2 are SGHAT and FQNNGV. The germline V and J ends were trimmed by 3 bases and 2 bases, with 8 bases remaining between them. V and J are TRBV11-2 and TRBJ2-1, with TRBD1 as a possible D gene (6 bases). The sample consisted of peripheral blood. The sequence came from a woman aged 50 to 60 with active or convalescent COVID-19. The CDR3 DNA reads as TGTGCCAGCAGCTTGCAGGGGACCTACAATGAGCAGTTCTTC. Translation gives CASSLQGTYNEQFF.